The rows below give T cell receptor beta chains drawn from one sample of a study of patients and donors after allogeneic stem cell transplantation. TCRdb reanalysed the RT-PCR reads using MiXCR and keeps one entry per CDR3 protein. The sample consists of over 350,000 distinct CDR3 sequences, 15% to 20% of them appearing once. The specimen sequenced was blood, either unsorted or a sorted T cell fraction (not recorded which). These receptors were obtained from a human donor who was either an allogeneic HSCT recipient or a stem cell or donor lymphocyte infusion donor (not recorded which). It is not recorded whose cells these are; they may come from a transplant donor. Each CDR3 is given with its conserved first and last residue. Each record gives: V gene, J gene, clone size, D gene, CDR3 DNA, CDR3 protein. The D gene is left open where the match is weak. Not all rows give a size; the values are once, few, many and, for expanded clones, a class.

>TRBV6-1|TRBJ2-1|.|TRBD2
TGTGCCAGCAGTGGTCTAGCGGGAGGGCTCGTTGATGAGCAGTTCTTC
CASSGLAGGLVDEQFF
>TRBV6-2/TRBV6-3|TRBJ1-5|once|.
TGTGCCAGCAGTTACCGGGATCAGCCCCAGCATTTT
CASSYRDQPQHF
>TRBV11-2|TRBJ2-2|many|TRBD2
TGTGCCAGCAGCTTAGGTCGTATGGAGCGGGAGAACACCGGGGAGCTGTTTTTT
CASSLGRMERENTGELFF
>TRBV20-1|TRBJ1-4|.|.
TGCAGTCTCCCAGGGACATCTGAAAAACTGTTTTTT
CSLPGTSEKLFF
>TRBV5-1|TRBJ2-7|.|TRBD1
TGCGCCAGCAGCGTTCCCTCTCCAGGGGGCAACGGCGAGCAGTACTTC
CASSVPSPGGNGEQYF
>TRBV6-2/TRBV6-3|TRBJ2-7|.|.
TGTGCCAGCAGGACCGGCGTCAATGCCCCACTGGGCGAGCAGTACTTC
CASRTGVNAPLGEQYF
>TRBV7-9|TRBJ2-7|.|TRBD2
TGTGCCAGCACCGATAGCGGGAGGCTCTCCTACGAGCAGTACTTC
CASTDSGRLSYEQYF
>TRBV11-3|TRBJ2-7|.|.
TGTGCCAGCGGCGGGATGGCAATCGAGCAGTACTTC
CASGGMAIEQYF
>TRBV7-9|TRBJ2-1|many|.
TGTGCCAGCAGCTTACAAGCAGCTTACAATGAGCAGTTCTTC
CASSLQAAYNEQFF
>TRBV20-1|TRBJ2-2|many|.
TGCAGTGCTGCCCCTCGTCCCGGGGAGCTGTTTTTT
CSAAPRPGELFF
>TRBV15|TRBJ2-5|many|TRBD2
TGTGCCACCAGCAGAGATCGCGGGGGTTTGGAGACCCAGTACTTC
CATSRDRGGLETQYF
>TRBV5-1|TRBJ1-1|.|.
TGCGCCAGCAGCCTGGACAGACCCCAAGCGACTGAAGCTTTCTTT
CASSLDRPQATEAFF
>TRBV12-3/TRBV12-4|TRBJ2-7|.|TRBD1
TGTGCCAGCAGCCGGAACAGGGGACCCTACGAGCAGTACTTC
CASSRNRGPYEQYF
>TRBV20-1|TRBJ1-2|few|TRBD1
TGCAGTGCTAGAGACCTAGACAGGGTGGAGTATGGCTACACCTTC
CSARDLDRVEYGYTF
>TRBV7-2|TRBJ1-1|many|TRBD1
TGTGCCAGCAGCAAACAGGGGATGACAGCTTTCTTT
CASSKQGMTAFF
>TRBV6-6|TRBJ2-7|.|.
TGTGCCAGCAGTGTATCCAGGGACGAGCAGTACTTC
CASSVSRDEQYF
>TRBV7-2|TRBJ1-6|.|.
TGTGCCAGCCGGCGGACAGTTAATAATTCACCCCTCCACTTT
CASRRTVNNSPLHF
>TRBV11-3|TRBJ2-4|.|TRBD2
TGTGCCAGCAGCCCACTAGCGGGAGATAACATTCAGTACTTC
CASSPLAGDNIQYF
>TRBV9|TRBJ1-2|.|.
TGTGCCAGCAGCGGGAGACTCAACTATGGCTACACCTTC
CASSGRLNYGYTF
>TRBV27|TRBJ2-7|few|.
TGTGCCAGCAGTGTGACAGGGACCGGGACTAGGGACTACGAGCAGTACTTC
CASSVTGTGTRDYEQYF
>TRBV7-9|TRBJ1-3|few|.
TGTGCCACTATAAGGGGGAGCTCTGGAAACACCATATATTTT
CATIRGSSGNTIYF
>TRBV7-9|TRBJ2-3|few|.
TGTGCCAGCAGCTTGGCCCCTAAGACAGATACGCAGTATTTT
CASSLAPKTDTQYF
>TRBV9|TRBJ2-2|.|.
TGTGCCAGCAGCGTAGTAGGGTGGGACACCGGGGAGCTGTTTTTT
CASSVVGWDTGELFF
>TRBV11-3|TRBJ2-1|few|.
TGTGCCAGCAGCCATCCGGGACACGGGAATCCTAATGAGCAGTTCTTC
CASSHPGHGNPNEQFF
>TRBV12-3/TRBV12-4|TRBJ2-7|.|.
TGTGCCAGCAGCCCCCCGCAGGGACGGCCAACCTCCTACGAGCAGTACTTC
CASSPPQGRPTSYEQYF
>TRBV12-3/TRBV12-4|TRBJ1-4|many|.
TGTGCCAGCAGTTTCGCCGGGGGCGCGGAAAAACTGTTTTTT
CASSFAGGAEKLFF
>TRBV20-1|TRBJ2-1|.|TRBD2
TGCAGTGTAACTAGCGGGAGCAACTCCCACAATGAGCAGTTCTTC
CSVTSGSNSHNEQFF
>TRBV6-2/TRBV6-3|TRBJ2-1|.|TRBD2
TGTGCCAGCAGTTACCAGTTGGAACTAGCGACCAGGAATTTTTCCTACAATGAGCAGTTCTTC
CASSYQLELATRNFSYNEQFF
>TRBV20-1|TRBJ1-1|few|.
TGCAGTGCAAGACGTGGGAGCGCTGAAGCTTTCTTT
CSARRGSAEAFF
>TRBV14|TRBJ1-1|few|.
TGTGCCAGCAGCCAAGAGAGGGAAGCTTTCTTT
CASSQEREAFF
>TRBV6-4|TRBJ1-1|few|.
TGTGCCAGCAGTGACTCGTCGTACACTGAAGCTTTCTTT
CASSDSSYTEAFF
>TRBV19|TRBJ2-1|.|TRBD2
TGTGCCAGCCAAAGGGCGGGCGGGAGACAGTTCTTC
CASQRAGGRQFF
>TRBV5-1|TRBJ2-1|few|TRBD2
TGCGCCAGCAGCTTGGGTAGCGGGGCAGAGGAGCAGTTCTTC
CASSLGSGAEEQFF
>TRBV12-3/TRBV12-4|TRBJ1-2|.|TRBD1
TGTGCCAGCAGCCTAGCGGGACAGCCTCTGTTGGATGGCTACACCTTC
CASSLAGQPLLDGYTF
>TRBV27|TRBJ1-6|.|.
TGTGCCAGCAGTTTAAAGCAGGGCAGAACGAGCTCCTATAATTCACCCCTCCACTTT
CASSLKQGRTSSYNSPLHF
>TRBV6-2/TRBV6-3|TRBJ1-1|few|.
TGTGCCAGCAGTTACTCGATGGCGATGAACACTGAAGCTTTCTTT
CASSYSMAMNTEAFF